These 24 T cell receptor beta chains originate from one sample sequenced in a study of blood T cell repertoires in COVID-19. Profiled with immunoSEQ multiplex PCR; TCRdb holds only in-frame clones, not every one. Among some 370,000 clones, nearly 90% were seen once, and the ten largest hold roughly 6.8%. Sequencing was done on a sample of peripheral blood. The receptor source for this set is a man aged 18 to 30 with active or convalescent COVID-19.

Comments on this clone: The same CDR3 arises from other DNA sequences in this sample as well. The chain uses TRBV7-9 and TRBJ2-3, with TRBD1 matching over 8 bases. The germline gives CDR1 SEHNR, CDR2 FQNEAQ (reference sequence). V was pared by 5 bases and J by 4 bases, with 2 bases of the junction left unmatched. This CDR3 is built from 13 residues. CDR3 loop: CASSGQGPDTQYF. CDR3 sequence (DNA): TGTGCCAGCAGCGGACAGGGTCCAGATACGCAGTATTTT. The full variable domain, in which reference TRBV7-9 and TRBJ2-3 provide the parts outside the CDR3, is DTGVSQNPRHKITKRGQNVTFRCDPISEHNRLYWYRQTLGQGPEFLTYFQNEAQLEKSRLLSDRFSAERPKGSFSTLEIQRTEQGDSAMYLCASSGQGPDTQYFGPGTRLTVL.

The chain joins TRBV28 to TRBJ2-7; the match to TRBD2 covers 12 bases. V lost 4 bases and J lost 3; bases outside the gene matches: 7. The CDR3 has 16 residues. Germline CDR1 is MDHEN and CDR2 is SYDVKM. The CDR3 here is CASSSSGRALSYEQYF. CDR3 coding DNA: TGTGCCAGCAGTTCTAGCGGGAGGGCCCTCAGCTACGAGCAGTACTTC.

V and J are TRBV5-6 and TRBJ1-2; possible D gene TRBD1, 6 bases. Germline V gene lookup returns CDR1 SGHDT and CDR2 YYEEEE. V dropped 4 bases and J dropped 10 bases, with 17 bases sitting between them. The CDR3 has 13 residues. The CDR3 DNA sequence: TGTGCCAGCAGCCCGGGCCAGGGGCGCCCCTACACCTTC. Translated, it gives CASSPGQGRPYTF.

The CDR3 loop reads CASSSPGLALYSYEQYF. CDR3 nucleotide sequence: TGTGCCAGCAGCTCCCCAGGACTAGCGCTCTACTCCTACGAGCAGTACTTC. V usage is TRBV11-2 and J usage is TRBJ2-7, with 9 bases that match TRBD2. The ends lost 4 bases at V and 0 bases at J; junction bases unmatched: 10. CDR3 length equals 17 residues. Germline V gene sequence: CDR1 SGHAT, CDR2 FQNNGV.

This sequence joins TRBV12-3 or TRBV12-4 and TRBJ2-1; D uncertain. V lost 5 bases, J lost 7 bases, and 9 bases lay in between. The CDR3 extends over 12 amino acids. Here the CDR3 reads CASSPGSNEQFF. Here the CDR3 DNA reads TGTGCCAGCAGTCCTGGCTCTAATGAGCAGTTCTTC.

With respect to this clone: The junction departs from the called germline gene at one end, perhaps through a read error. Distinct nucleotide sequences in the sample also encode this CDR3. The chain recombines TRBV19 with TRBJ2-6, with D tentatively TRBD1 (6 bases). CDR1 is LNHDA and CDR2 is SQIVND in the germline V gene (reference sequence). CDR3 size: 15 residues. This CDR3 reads CASSSQGSGANVLTF. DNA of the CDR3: TGTGCCAGTAGTTCACAGGGCTCTGGGGCCAACGTGCTGACTTTC.

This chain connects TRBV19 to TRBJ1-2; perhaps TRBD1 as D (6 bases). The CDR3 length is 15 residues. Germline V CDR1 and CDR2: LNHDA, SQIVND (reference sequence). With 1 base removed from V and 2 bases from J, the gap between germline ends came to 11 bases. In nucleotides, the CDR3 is TGTGCCAGTAGTATAGCCGGGGGGCCCAACTATGGCTACACCTTC. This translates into CASSIAGGPNYGYTF. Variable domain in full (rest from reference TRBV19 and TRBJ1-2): DGGITQSPKYLFRKEGQNVTLSCEQNLNHDAMYWYRQDPGQGLRLIYYSQIVNDFQKGDIAEGYSVSREKKESFPLTVTSAQKNPTAFYLCASSIAGGPNYGYTFGSGTRLTVV.

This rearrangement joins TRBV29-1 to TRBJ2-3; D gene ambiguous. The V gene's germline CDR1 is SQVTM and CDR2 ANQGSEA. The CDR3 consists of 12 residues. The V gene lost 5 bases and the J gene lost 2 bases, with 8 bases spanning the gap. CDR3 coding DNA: TGCAGCGTTACTTGGGCCACAGATACGCAGTATTTT. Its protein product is CSVTWATDTQYF.

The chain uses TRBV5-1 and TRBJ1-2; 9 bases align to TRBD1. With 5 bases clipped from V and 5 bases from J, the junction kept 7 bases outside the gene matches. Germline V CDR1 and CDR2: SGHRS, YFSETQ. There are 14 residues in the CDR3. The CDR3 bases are TGCGCCAGCAGGACAACCGGGACAGGGTATGGCTACACCTTC. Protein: CASRTTGTGYGYTF.

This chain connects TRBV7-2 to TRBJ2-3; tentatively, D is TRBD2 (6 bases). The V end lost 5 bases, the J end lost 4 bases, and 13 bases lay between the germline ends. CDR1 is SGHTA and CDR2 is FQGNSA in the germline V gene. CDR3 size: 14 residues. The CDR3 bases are TGTGCCAGCAGCGATCGACTAGTTGCAGATACGCAGTATTTT. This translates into CASSDRLVADTQYF.

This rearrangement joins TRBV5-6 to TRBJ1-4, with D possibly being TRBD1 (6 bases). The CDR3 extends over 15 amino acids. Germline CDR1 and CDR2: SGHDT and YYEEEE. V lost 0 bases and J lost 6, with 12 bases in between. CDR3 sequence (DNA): TGTGCCAGCAGCTTGGAGGCAGGGGTGGATGAAAAACTGTTTTTT. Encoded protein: CASSLEAGVDEKLFF.

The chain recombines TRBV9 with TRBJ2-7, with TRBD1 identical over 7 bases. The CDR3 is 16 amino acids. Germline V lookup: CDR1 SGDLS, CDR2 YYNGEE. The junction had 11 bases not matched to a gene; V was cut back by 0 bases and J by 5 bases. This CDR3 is CASSVAMKGALHEQYF. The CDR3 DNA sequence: TGTGCCAGCAGCGTAGCTATGAAGGGGGCGCTCCACGAGCAGTACTTC.

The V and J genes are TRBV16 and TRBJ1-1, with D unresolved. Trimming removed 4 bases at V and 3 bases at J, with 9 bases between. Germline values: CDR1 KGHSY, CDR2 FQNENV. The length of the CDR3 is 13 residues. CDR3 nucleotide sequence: TGTGCCAGCAGCCCTAAGCGGCACACTGAAGCTTTCTTT. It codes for CASSPKRHTEAFF.

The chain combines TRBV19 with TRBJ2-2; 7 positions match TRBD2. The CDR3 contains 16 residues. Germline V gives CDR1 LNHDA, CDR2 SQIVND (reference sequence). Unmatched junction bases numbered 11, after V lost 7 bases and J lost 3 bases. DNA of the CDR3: TGTGCCAGTACCCCCCCGGGCGGGAGAGACACCGGGGAGCTGTTTTTT. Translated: CASTPPGGRDTGELFF.

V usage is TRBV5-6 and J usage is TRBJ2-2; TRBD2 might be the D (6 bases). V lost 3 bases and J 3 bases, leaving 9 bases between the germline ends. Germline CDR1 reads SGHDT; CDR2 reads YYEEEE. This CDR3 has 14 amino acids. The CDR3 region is CASSWDSYTGELFF. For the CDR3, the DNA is TGTGCCAGCAGCTGGGACTCCTACACCGGGGAGCTGTTTTTT.

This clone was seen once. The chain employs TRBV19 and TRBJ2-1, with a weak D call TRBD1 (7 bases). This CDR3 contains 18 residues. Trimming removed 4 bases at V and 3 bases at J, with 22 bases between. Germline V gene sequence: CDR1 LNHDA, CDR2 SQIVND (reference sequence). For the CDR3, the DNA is TGTGCCAGTAGTACCGACAGGGCCGGGGGCGGTATCTACAATGAGCAGTTCTTC. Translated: CASSTDRAGGGIYNEQFF.

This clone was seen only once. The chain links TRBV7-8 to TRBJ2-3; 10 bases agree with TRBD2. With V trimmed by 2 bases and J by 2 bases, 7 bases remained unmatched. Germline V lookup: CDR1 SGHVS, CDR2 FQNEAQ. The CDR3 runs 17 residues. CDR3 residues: CASSLKLAGDVTDTQYF. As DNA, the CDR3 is TGTGCCAGCAGCTTAAAGCTAGCGGGGGATGTCACAGATACGCAGTATTTT.

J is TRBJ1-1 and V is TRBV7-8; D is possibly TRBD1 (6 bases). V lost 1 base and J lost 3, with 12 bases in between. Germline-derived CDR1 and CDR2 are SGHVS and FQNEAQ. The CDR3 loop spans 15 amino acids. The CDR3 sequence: CASSLDEGGYTEAFF. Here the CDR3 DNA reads TGTGCCAGCAGCTTAGATGAGGGGGGGTACACTGAAGCTTTCTTT.

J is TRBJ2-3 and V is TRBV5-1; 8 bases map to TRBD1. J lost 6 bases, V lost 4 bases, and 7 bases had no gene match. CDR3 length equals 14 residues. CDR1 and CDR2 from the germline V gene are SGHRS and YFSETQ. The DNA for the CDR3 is TGCGCCAGCAGCCCCCAGGGGGCGGGGGATACGCAGTATTTT. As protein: CASSPQGAGDTQYF.

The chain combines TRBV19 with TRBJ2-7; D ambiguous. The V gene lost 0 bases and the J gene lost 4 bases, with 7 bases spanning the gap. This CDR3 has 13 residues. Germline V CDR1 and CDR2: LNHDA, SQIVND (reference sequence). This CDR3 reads CASSIDLRYEQYF. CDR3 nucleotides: TGTGCCAGTAGTATAGATCTGAGATACGAGCAGTACTTC.

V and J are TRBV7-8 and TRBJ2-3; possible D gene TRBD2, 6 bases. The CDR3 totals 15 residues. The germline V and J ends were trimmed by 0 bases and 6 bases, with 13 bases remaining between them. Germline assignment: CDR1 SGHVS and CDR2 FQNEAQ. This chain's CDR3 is CASSLAVRDSDTQYF. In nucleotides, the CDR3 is TGTGCCAGCAGCTTAGCCGTACGGGACTCCGATACGCAGTATTTT.

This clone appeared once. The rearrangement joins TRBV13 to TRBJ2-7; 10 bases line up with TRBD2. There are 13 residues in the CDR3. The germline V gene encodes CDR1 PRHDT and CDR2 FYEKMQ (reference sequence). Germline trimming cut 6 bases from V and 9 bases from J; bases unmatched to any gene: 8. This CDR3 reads CASSPAGGLGQYF. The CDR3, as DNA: TGTGCCAGCAGTCCAGCGGGGGGGCTCGGGCAGTACTTC.

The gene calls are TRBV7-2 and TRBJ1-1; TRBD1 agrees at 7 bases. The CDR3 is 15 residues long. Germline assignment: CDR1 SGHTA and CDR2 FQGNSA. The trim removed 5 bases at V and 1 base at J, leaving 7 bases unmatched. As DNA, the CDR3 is TGTGCCAGCAGCCCCCTGACAGGGCGGAACACTGAAGCTTTCTTT. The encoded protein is CASSPLTGRNTEAFF. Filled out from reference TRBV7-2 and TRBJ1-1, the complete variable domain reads GAGVSQSPSNKVTEKGKDVELRCDPISGHTALYWYRQSLGQGLEFLIYFQGNSAPDKSGLPSDRFSAERTGGSVSTLTIQRTQQEDSAVYLCASSPLTGRNTEAFFGQGTRLTVV.

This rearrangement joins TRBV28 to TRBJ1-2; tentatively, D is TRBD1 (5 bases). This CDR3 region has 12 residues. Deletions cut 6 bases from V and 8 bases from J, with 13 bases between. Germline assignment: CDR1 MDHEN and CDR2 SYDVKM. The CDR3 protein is CASSQKGWGYTF. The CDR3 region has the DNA TGTGCCAGCAGCCAAAAGGGGTGGGGCTACACCTTC.